The 15 T cell receptor beta chains given below trace back to one sample, sequenced in a study of spatial heterogeneity in lung cancer. TCRdb used MiXCR to reprocess the 5' RACE reads, holding one entry per CDR3 protein. Altogether 35,000 to 55,000 distinct CDR3 sequences are present, over 6.5% being singletons, with the ten largest covering about 45%. As for time point: sample taken at primary tumor resection. Material: PBMCs, obtained at surgery. The receptor set was obtained from a female donor with early-stage non-small cell lung cancer.

This clonotype was detected ten times or more. The chain couples TRBV20-1 to TRBJ2-1, with 8 bases lining up with TRBD2. The V gene's germline CDR1 is DFQATT and CDR2 SNEGSKA (reference sequence). After removal of 6 bases from V and 2 bases from J, the junction contained 3 bases not matched to a gene. The CDR3 extends over 13 amino acids. The CDR3 bases are TGCAGTGCCAGGACTAGCCCCTACAATGAGCAGTTCTTC. It encodes CSARTSPYNEQFF.

In its sample, this clonotype was seen a few times. The rearrangement links TRBV15 to TRBJ2-4, with 7 bases aligning to TRBD1. CDR3 size: 15 residues. J gave up 0 bases and V 6 bases, and 5 bases lay outside the gene matches. Germline CDR1 reads LNHNV; CDR2 reads YYDKDF (reference sequence). The CDR3 nucleotides are TGTGCCACCAGAGGGGGCGGCTTAGCCAAAAACATTCAGTACTTC. This codes for CATRGGGLAKNIQYF.

The V and J genes are TRBV27 and TRBJ2-6; the D is unclear. Germline V lookup: CDR1 MNHEY, CDR2 SMNVEV (reference sequence). The ends were cut back, 2 bases at V and 1 base at J, with 6 bases in the middle. CDR3 length equals 15 residues. CDR3 bases: TGTGCCAGCAGTTTAGTGATTTCTGGGGCCAACGTCCTGACTTTC. As protein: CASSLVISGANVLTF.

This clonotype was seen only a few times. The chain employs TRBV5-4 and TRBJ2-3; tentatively, D is TRBD1 (6 bases). V was shortened by 4 bases and J by 2 bases, with 17 bases between the two germline ends. This CDR3 is 16 amino acids long. Germline CDR1 SGHNT, CDR2 YYREEE (reference sequence). CDR3 sequence: CASSPQGSRYTDTQYF. The CDR3 DNA sequence: TGTGCCAGCAGCCCCCAGGGGTCGCGATACACAGATACGCAGTATTTT.

This clonotype was observed a handful of times. The J gene is TRBJ1-2, the V gene TRBV29-1; D is unclear. The CDR3 loop spans 10 amino acids. Germline V gene sequence: CDR1 SQVTM, CDR2 ANQGSEA. V dropped 4 bases and J dropped 8 bases, with 8 bases sitting between them. The CDR3 loop is CSVADPGYTF. Written as DNA, the CDR3 is TGCAGCGTTGCCGACCCGGGCTACACCTTC.

The rearrangement uses TRBV2 and TRBJ2-5; unclear D gene. This CDR3 region has 13 residues. V lost 7 bases to trimming and J lost 2 bases, with 11 bases between them. CDR1 is SNHLY and CDR2 is FYNNEI in the germline V gene. This CDR3 reads CASNPKGQETQYF. In DNA, the CDR3 is TGTGCCAGCAACCCAAAGGGACAAGAGACCCAGTACTTC.

In this sample, this clonotype turned up many times. J is TRBJ1-3 and V is TRBV6-5, with 8 bases that match TRBD1. With V trimmed by 2 bases and J by 5 bases, 8 bases remained unmatched. Germline V lookup: CDR1 MNHEY, CDR2 SVGAGI. The CDR3 sequence is 16 residues long. CDR3 protein: CASSYGRTGTRNTIYF. The CDR3 nucleotides are TGTGCCAGCAGTTACGGTCGGACAGGGACTAGAAACACCATATATTTT.

This clonotype came up many times. The CDR3, as DNA: TGTGCCAGCAGCAACCCGGGTTCTAATACGCAGTATTTT. As protein: CASSNPGSNTQYF. The chain recombines TRBV7-2 with TRBJ2-3; D is unclear. Trimming removed 5 bases from V and 7 bases from J, with 13 bases in between. The CDR3 spans 13 residues. CDR1 SGHTA and CDR2 FQGNSA come from the germline V gene.

The chain joins TRBV28 to TRBJ2-3; 10 bases agree with TRBD2. The junction had 11 bases not matched to a gene; V was cut back by 6 bases and J by 5 bases. Germline V gene data show CDR1 as MDHEN and CDR2 as SYDVKM. The CDR3 has 16 amino acids. The CDR3 loop is CASRGASGGEVDTQYF. The CDR3 bases are TGTGCCAGCAGAGGGGCTAGCGGGGGAGAGGTAGATACGCAGTATTTT.

The rearrangement links TRBV10-2 to TRBJ2-3; D is uncertain. Germline CDR1 and CDR2: WSHSY and SAAADI. The CDR3 is 16 residues long. The V and J ends lost 0 bases and 0 bases respectively, with 10 bases between them. The CDR3 nucleotides read TGCGCCAGCAGTGAGTCCCCTTTTCCTAGCACAGATACGCAGTATTTT. Its protein product is CASSESPFPSTDTQYF.

This clonotype was picked up many times. This chain uses TRBV24-1 with TRBJ1-4, with D maybe TRBD1 (5 bases). V was shortened by 0 bases and J by 2 bases, with 15 bases between the two germline ends. CDR3 length: 18 residues. CDR1 is KGHDR, CDR2 SFDVKD, per germline. Here the CDR3 reads CATSDLNARELTNEKLFF. CDR3 nucleotide sequence: TGTGCCACCAGTGATTTGAATGCCAGGGAGTTGACTAATGAAAAACTGTTTTTT.

As to this clonotype: With a much larger clone just one base away, this may be a read error. V and J are TRBV29-1 and TRBJ1-1, with D perhaps matching TRBD1 (6 bases). The CDR3 spans 13 residues. V was trimmed by 7 bases and J by 3 bases, leaving 15 bases between them. Per germline, CDR1 SQVTM and CDR2 ANQGSEA. CDR3 amino acids: CSASQGTDTEAFF. DNA for the CDR3: TGCAGCGCCTCACAGGGAACGGACACTGAAGCTTTCTTT.

This clonotype was seen repeatedly, ten times or more. This chain links TRBV3-1 with TRBJ2-1, with TRBD1 identical over 7 bases. In germline, CDR1 is LGHDT, CDR2 YNNKEL (reference sequence). V lost 7 bases and J lost 4; bases outside the gene matches: 10. The CDR3 has 15 amino acids. The CDR3 region has the DNA TGTGCCAGCACCCCTCGGACAGGCCAATACAATGAGCAGTTCTTC. This encodes CASTPRTGQYNEQFF.

This clonotype was observed a few times. The gene calls are TRBV15 and TRBJ1-5; D gene unclear. Trimming stripped 9 bases from V and 3 bases from J, with 15 bases between. The CDR3 consists of 14 residues. Germline V gives CDR1 LNHNV, CDR2 YYDKDF (reference sequence). In DNA form, the CDR3 reads TGTGCCACTGCAGAAAAATATAACAATCAGCCCCAGCATTTT. Amino acids: CATAEKYNNQPQHF.

This clonotype was picked up many times. The gene calls are TRBV6-5 and TRBJ2-6; TRBD1 agrees at 7 bases. The CDR3 extends over 13 amino acids. Unmatched junction bases numbered 6, after V lost 6 bases and J lost 10 bases. CDR1 and CDR2 (germline): MNHEY, SVGAGI. The CDR3 sequence is CASSVTGWNVLTF. CDR3 sequence (DNA): TGTGCCAGCAGCGTGACAGGGTGGAACGTCCTGACTTTC.